The 26 T cell receptor beta chains presented below share a single source sample, sequenced in a study of cytomegalovirus exposure and HLA in healthy donors. It was with 60 Vbeta and 13 Jbeta primers that the PCR ran. Sequencing was performed with immunoSEQ multiplex PCR; in TCRdb, only in-frame clones are kept and a portion is missing. The table records 150,000 to 200,000 clones, roughly 80% of them present only once. Sequencing input: PBMCs. These receptors all come from a girl aged 2 to 9 in good health and CMV-seropositive.

The chain combines TRBV5-8 with TRBJ1-5; no reliable D call. V was clipped by 1 base and J by 2 bases, with 4 bases between them. CDR3 length equals 13 residues. CDR1 and CDR2 from the germline V gene are SGHTS and YDEGEE. CDR3 amino acids: CASSLLGNQPQHF. CDR3 in DNA: TGTGCCAGCAGCTTGTTAGGCAATCAGCCCCAGCATTTT.

The chain is built from TRBV5-1 and TRBJ2-7; 10 bases are shared with TRBD2. The CDR3 consists of 13 residues. Germline V gene sequence: CDR1 SGHRS, CDR2 YFSETQ. The V gene end was trimmed by 4 bases and the J gene end by 3 bases; junction bases not matched to a gene: 1. The CDR3 sequence: CASSRTSGYEQYF. CDR3 DNA: TGCGCCAGCAGCCGGACTAGCGGCTACGAGCAGTACTTC.

The V call is TRBV30, the J call TRBJ2-1; maybe TRBD2 (5 bases). V was pared by 2 bases and J by 0 bases, with 11 bases between. Germline V lookup: CDR1 GTSNPN, CDR2 SVGIG (reference sequence). The CDR3 length is 15 residues. CDR3 amino acids: CAWSTRVSSYNEQFF. CDR3 DNA: TGTGCCTGGAGTACGAGGGTCAGCTCCTACAATGAGCAGTTCTTC.

The V call is TRBV29-1, the J call TRBJ1-4; 10 positions agree with TRBD1. Unmatched junction bases numbered 2, after V lost 4 bases and J lost 6 bases. CDR1 SQVTM and CDR2 ANQGSEA come from the germline V gene. The CDR3 totals 13 residues. In nucleotides, the CDR3 is TGCAGCGTTGTAGGGACAGGGGATGAAAAACTGTTTTTT. Translation gives CSVVGTGDEKLFF.

This clone came up once. The chain has TRBV5-1 and TRBJ1-2; 9 bases are a match to TRBD1. The CDR3 runs to 12 residues. In germline, CDR1 is SGHRS, CDR2 YFSETQ. The junction had 3 bases not matched to a gene; V was cut back by 5 bases and J by 7 bases. CDR3 sequence reads: CASSLDRGGYTF. CDR3 sequence (DNA): TGCGCCAGCAGTCTGGACAGGGGTGGCTACACCTTC.

The gene calls are TRBV28 and TRBJ2-5; TRBD1 agrees at 9 bases. With V trimmed by 5 bases and J by 2 bases, 9 bases remained unmatched. The V gene's germline CDR1 is MDHEN and CDR2 SYDVKM. The CDR3 has 16 amino acids. The CDR3 reads CASSPGTGKLQETQYF. The DNA for the CDR3 is TGTGCCAGCAGTCCAGGGACAGGGAAACTACAAGAGACCCAGTACTTC.

V is TRBV29-1 and J is TRBJ1-5; possible D gene TRBD1, 5 bases. This CDR3 contains 13 residues. Trimming cost V 6 bases and J 5 bases, with 14 bases left between them. The germline V gene encodes CDR1 SQVTM and CDR2 ANQGSEA. CDR3 nucleotide sequence: TGCAGCGTCACCAGGGCTATTGATCAGCCCCAGCATTTT. Protein product: CSVTRAIDQPQHF.

The genes are TRBV10-3 and TRBJ2-2, with 8 bases identical to TRBD2. Trimming removed 6 bases from V and 7 bases from J; junction bases left unmatched: 19. Germline CDR1 is ENHRY and CDR2 is SYGVKD. The CDR3 extends over 18 amino acids. CDR3 amino acids: CAISDEAHQREIYGELFF. In DNA form, the CDR3 reads TGTGCCATCAGCGATGAGGCCCACCAGCGGGAGATTTACGGGGAGCTGTTTTTT.

The rearrangement joins TRBV27 to TRBJ1-2; D may be TRBD1 (5 bases). V gave up 6 bases and J gave up 0 bases, with 14 bases separating them. The germline V gene has CDR1 MNHEY and CDR2 SMNVEV (reference sequence). The CDR3 consists of 15 residues. The CDR3 reads CASRISGLTNYGYTF. CDR3 DNA: TGTGCCAGCAGAATATCGGGACTCACTAACTATGGCTACACCTTC.

This clone was counted a single time. As DNA, the CDR3 is TGTGCCTGGAGTGATAAAGGGGGTAAGATGGACTATGGCTACACCTTC. It codes for CAWSDKGGKMDYGYTF. V usage is TRBV30 and J usage is TRBJ1-2, with D possibly TRBD1 on 6 matching bases. V was cut by 1 base and J by 3 bases, with 18 bases left in between. The CDR3 extends over 16 amino acids. Germline V CDR1 and CDR2: GTSNPN, SVGIG (reference sequence).

This clone was observed a few times. The chain links TRBV18 to TRBJ2-6, with D perhaps TRBD2 (6 bases). This CDR3 spans 15 amino acids. V shed 6 bases and J shed 0 bases, with 9 bases lying between them. Germline assignment: CDR1 KGHSH and CDR2 LQKENI. CDR3 region: CASSLGGSGANVLTF. For the CDR3, the DNA is TGTGCCAGCTCCCTGGGGGGCTCTGGGGCCAACGTCCTGACTTTC.

V and J are TRBV6-4 and TRBJ2-3; 8 bases align to TRBD1. CDR3 length: 14 residues. CDR1 MRHNA and CDR2 SNTAGT come from the germline V gene. Unmatched junction bases numbered 0, after V lost 0 bases and J lost 4 bases. The CDR3 region is CASSDSQGADTQYF. The DNA for the CDR3 is TGTGCCAGCAGTGACTCACAGGGGGCAGATACGCAGTATTTT.

The chain recombines TRBV4-1 with TRBJ1-4; 7 nucleotides agree with TRBD1. Unmatched junction bases numbered 3, after V lost 8 bases and J lost 3 bases. Germline CDR1 is MGHRA and CDR2 is YSYEKL. The CDR3 totals 13 residues. This CDR3 is CASAQGPNEKLFF. The CDR3 nucleotides read TGCGCCAGCGCACAGGGGCCTAATGAAAAACTGTTTTTT.

The gene calls are TRBV7-9 and TRBJ2-3; D is perhaps TRBD2 (5 bases). V lost 5 bases to trimming and J lost 0 bases, with 21 bases between them. This CDR3 has 18 residues. Per germline, CDR1 SEHNR and CDR2 FQNEAQ (reference sequence). CDR3 loop: CASSPPLGEGNSTDTQYF. CDR3 nucleotide sequence: TGTGCCAGCAGCCCACCCCTCGGTGAGGGAAATAGCACAGATACGCAGTATTTT.

The chain has TRBV5-1 and TRBJ2-1, with TRBD2 as a possible D gene (6 bases). Germline loops: CDR1 SGHRS, CDR2 YFSETQ. V dropped 7 bases and J dropped 5 bases, with 13 bases sitting between them. The length of the CDR3 is 13 residues. The CDR3 DNA is TGCGCCAGCTCTTTGGCGGGGCACAATGAGCAGTTCTTC. The encoded protein is CASSLAGHNEQFF.

The chain couples TRBV28 to TRBJ1-2, with a tentative D call TRBD1 (6 bases). CDR3 length: 15 residues. The V end was cut by 6 bases, the J end by 8 bases, with 22 bases between. Germline V CDR1 and CDR2: MDHEN, SYDVKM. The CDR3 protein is CASRPTGTVVYGYTF. The DNA of the CDR3 is TGTGCCAGCAGGCCTACAGGGACCGTCGTGTACGGCTACACCTTC.

This clone was seen a handful of times. V usage is TRBV4-1 and J usage is TRBJ2-7, with TRBD2 matching over 12 bases. Per the germline V gene, CDR1 is MGHRA and CDR2 is YSYEKL. The CDR3 extends over 18 amino acids. Germline trimming cut 4 bases from V and 2 bases from J; bases unmatched to any gene: 12. In nucleotides, the CDR3 is TGCGCCAGCAGCCCGGGGACTAGCGGGCCCGGAACTACCTACGAGCAGTACTTC. It translates to CASSPGTSGPGTTYEQYF.

V gene TRBV29-1 combines with J gene TRBJ2-3, with 8 nucleotides matching TRBD1. The CDR3 is made up of 15 amino acids. CDR1 is SQVTM and CDR2 is ANQGSEA in the germline V gene. V dropped 8 bases and J dropped 4; count of bases not matched to a gene: 14. DNA of the CDR3: TGCAGCCTGGAAGAGCGCAGGGGGCGAGCAGATACGCAGTATTTT. Its protein is CSLEERRGRADTQYF.

The chain carries TRBV7-9 and TRBJ2-5, with D unclear. Trimming removed 5 bases at V and 9 bases at J, with 13 bases between. The CDR3 loop spans 12 amino acids. Germline lookup yields CDR1 SEHNR and CDR2 FQNEAQ (reference sequence). This chain's CDR3 is CASSPSGTAQYF. CDR3 sequence (DNA): TGTGCCAGCAGCCCGTCAGGCACGGCCCAGTACTTC.

The chain carries TRBV5-4 and TRBJ1-5; D call uncertain. CDR1 is SGHNT, CDR2 YYREEE, per germline (reference sequence). The CDR3 loop spans 14 amino acids. Trimming stripped 0 bases from V and 7 bases from J, with 11 bases between. The CDR3 loop is CASSLVTADQPQHF. In DNA form, the CDR3 reads TGTGCCAGCAGCTTGGTAACAGCCGACCAGCCCCAGCATTTT.

The rearrangement uses TRBV4-1 and TRBJ2-1; 7 positions agree with TRBD1. This CDR3 is built from 16 residues. V lost 1 base to trimming and J lost 2 bases; unmatched junction nucleotides: 5. The germline gives CDR1 MGHRA, CDR2 YSYEKL. Here the CDR3 reads CASSQGGGLAYNEQFF. In nucleotides, the CDR3 is TGCGCCAGCAGCCAAGGAGGGGGCTTAGCCTACAATGAGCAGTTCTTC.

J is TRBJ2-2 and V is TRBV2; a possible D gene is TRBD2 (5 bases). Germline V gives CDR1 SNHLY, CDR2 FYNNEI. There are 15 residues in the CDR3. V shed 6 bases and J shed 5 bases, with 16 bases lying between them. The CDR3 protein is CASSIGLLRTGELFF. In DNA form, the CDR3 reads TGTGCCAGCAGCATAGGACTCCTACGAACCGGGGAGCTGTTTTTT. The whole variable domain, remainder taken from reference TRBV2 and TRBJ2-2, is EPEVTQTPSHQVTQMGQEVILRCVPISNHLYFYWYRQILGQKVEFLVSFYNNEISEKSEIFDDQFSVERPDGSNFTLKIRSTKLEDSAMYFCASSIGLLRTGELFFGEGSRLTVL.

This chain joins TRBV10-3 and TRBJ2-1, with TRBD1 matching over 7 bases. With V trimmed by 7 bases and J by 6 bases, 18 bases remained unmatched. The CDR3 length is 17 residues. Germline CDR1 reads ENHRY; CDR2 reads SYGVKD. CDR3 amino acids: CAITNRDSRTQANEQFF. The CDR3 DNA reads as TGTGCCATCACCAATCGGGACAGCCGGACACAGGCCAATGAGCAGTTCTTC.

The chain couples TRBV28 to TRBJ1-5, with D possibly TRBD1 on 6 matching bases. The germline V and J ends were trimmed by 8 bases and 3 bases, with 17 bases remaining between them. The CDR3 runs to 15 residues. Looked up from germline, CDR1 is MDHEN and CDR2 is SYDVKM. In nucleotides, the CDR3 is TGTGCCAGCTGGCCCCGAGGGGGATCCAATCAGCCCCAGCATTTT. It encodes CASWPRGGSNQPQHF.

The rearrangement joins TRBV30 to TRBJ1-2, with a weak D call TRBD1 (6 bases). Deletions cut 2 bases from V and 8 bases from J, with 15 bases between. CDR3 size: 13 residues. Germline V gene sequence: CDR1 GTSNPN, CDR2 SVGIG (reference sequence). CDR3 amino acids: CAWSPDRLRGYTF. The CDR3, as DNA: TGTGCCTGGAGTCCCGACAGGCTTAGGGGCTACACCTTC.

The gene calls are TRBV4-2 and TRBJ1-5; D remains ambiguous. CDR3 length equals 16 residues. V was trimmed by 3 bases and J by 1 base, leaving 13 bases between them. CDR1 is LGHNA and CDR2 is YNFKEQ in the germline V gene. CDR3: CASSHPGRQSNQPQHF. The CDR3 nucleotides are TGTGCCAGCAGCCATCCGGGGAGGCAGAGCAATCAGCCCCAGCATTTT.